Presented here are 25 T cell receptor beta chains from one specimen sequenced in a study of cytomegalovirus exposure and HLA in healthy donors (dated by TCRdb to between 2016 and 2019). Receptor amplification or capture employed the immunoSEQ multiplex PCR assay. For the multiplex PCR, a mixture combining 60 forward primers for TCR Vbeta segments and 13 reverse primers for TCR Jbeta segments was used. Not all clones reach the TCRdb copy of this immuneACCESS table, which keeps in-frame sequences only. Checked studies attribute under half of the gap to unresolved V genes and leave the rest unexplained. The sample table lists tens of thousands of clones, around 83% of them with a count of one. Roughly 4.5% of the sample goes to the ten largest clones. The sample was PBMCs. The receptors come from a man aged 30 to 45 in good health and CMV-seronegative.

The chain carries TRBV5-4 and TRBJ2-7, with 10 bases fitting TRBD1. V dropped 2 bases and J dropped 4; count of bases not matched to a gene: 3. Germline CDR1 and CDR2: SGHNT and YYREEE (reference sequence). This CDR3 spans 14 amino acids. The CDR3, as DNA: TGTGCCAGCAGCTTCGGGACAGGGGCGTACGAGCAGTACTTC. As protein: CASSFGTGAYEQYF. The complete variable domain, with remaining parts taken from reference TRBV5-4 and TRBJ2-7, reads ETGVTQSPTHLIKTRGQQVTLRCSSQSGHNTVSWYQQALGQGPQFIFQYYREEENGRGNFPPRFSGLQFPNYSSELNVNALELDDSALYLCASSFGTGAYEQYFGPGTRLTVT.

The chain combines TRBV29-1 with TRBJ2-7, with D perhaps TRBD1 (5 bases). CDR1 and CDR2 (germline): SQVTM, ANQGSEA. The ends were cut back, 1 base at V and 3 bases at J, with 22 bases in the middle. The CDR3 length is 17 residues. The CDR3, as DNA: TGCAGCGTTGAAGGGGGTGACAGTTCCAACTCCGGCTACGAGCAGTACTTC. Translation gives CSVEGGDSSNSGYEQYF.

V is TRBV9 and J is TRBJ2-7, with TRBD2 matching over 9 bases. The trim removed 0 bases at V and 5 bases at J, leaving 6 bases unmatched. The CDR3 runs 15 residues. Germline V gives CDR1 SGDLS, CDR2 YYNGEE. CDR3 nucleotides: TGTGCCAGCAGCGTAGCAGCGGGAGGATGGAACGAGCAGTACTTC. Protein sequence: CASSVAAGGWNEQYF.

This chain links TRBV19 with TRBJ1-1; D might be TRBD1 (6 bases). This CDR3 region has 14 residues. V lost 3 bases and J 1 base, leaving 9 bases between the germline ends. The V gene's germline CDR1 is LNHDA and CDR2 SQIVND (reference sequence). The CDR3 protein is CASSINRENTEAFF. The CDR3 DNA sequence: TGTGCCAGTAGTATCAACAGGGAGAACACTGAAGCTTTCTTT.

The V and J genes are TRBV5-8 and TRBJ1-1; a possible D gene is TRBD1 (5 bases). CDR3 size: 14 residues. Germline V gives CDR1 SGHTS, CDR2 YDEGEE. Trimming took off 4 bases at V and 3 bases at J, with 13 bases between the two ends. CDR3 DNA: TGTGCCAGCAGCCTACAGGAAGATTACACTGAAGCTTTCTTT. Amino acids: CASSLQEDYTEAFF. Full variable domain (outside the CDR3, taken from reference TRBV5-8 and TRBJ1-1): EAGVTQSPTHLIKTRGQQATLRCSPISGHTSVYWYQQALGLGLQFLLWYDEGEERNRGNFPPRFSGRQFPNYSSELNVNALELEDSALYLCASSLQEDYTEAFFGQGTRLTVV.

On this clone itself: Sequence at one end of the junction differs from germline and may be a read error. The genes are TRBV10-3 and TRBJ1-4; D is uncertain. The CDR3 contains 13 residues. CDR1 and CDR2 (germline): ENHRY, SYGVKD. The chain's CDR3 is CAISELTDEKLFF. DNA for the CDR3: TGTGCCATCAGTGAGTTAACTGATGAAAAACTGTTTTTT.

The gene calls are TRBV19 and TRBJ1-1; tentative D call: TRBD1 (5 bases). V lost 9 bases and J 2 bases, leaving 7 bases between the germline ends. The length of the CDR3 is 11 residues. Looked up from germline, CDR1 is LNHDA and CDR2 is SQIVND (reference sequence). The CDR3 coding sequence is TGTGCCAGCGGACATAACACTGAAGCTTTCTTT. It yields the protein CASGHNTEAFF.

This rearrangement joins TRBV2 to TRBJ2-1, with TRBD2 matching over 10 bases. Germline V CDR1 and CDR2: SNHLY, FYNNEI. The CDR3 spans 15 residues. V shed 6 bases, J shed 9 bases, and the junction held 11 bases outside the gene matches. CDR3 protein: CASSRLTSGNAEQFF. The CDR3 region has the DNA TGTGCCAGCAGCCGCCTCACTAGCGGGAACGCTGAGCAGTTCTTC.

About this clone: The sample has other DNA sequences that encode this CDR3 too. This chain uses TRBV6-5 with TRBJ2-3, with no clear D. CDR1 MNHEY and CDR2 SVGAGI come from the germline V gene. With 5 bases removed from V and 6 bases from J, the gap between germline ends came to 12 bases. This CDR3 region has 13 residues. CDR3 amino acids: CASSKTSRDTQYF. DNA of the CDR3: TGTGCCAGCAGTAAAACCTCTCGGGATACGCAGTATTTT.

The chain recombines TRBV7-9 with TRBJ2-2; possible D gene TRBD2, 6 bases. The CDR3 has 15 amino acids. Germline CDR1 is SEHNR and CDR2 is FQNEAQ (reference sequence). V lost 5 bases to trimming and J lost 9 bases, with 19 bases between them. CDR3 protein: CASSGGWRGHRELFF. In DNA form, the CDR3 reads TGTGCCAGCAGCGGAGGGTGGCGCGGGCACCGGGAGCTGTTTTTT.

The chain uses TRBV7-8 and TRBJ1-2, with D maybe TRBD1 (6 bases). Germline CDR1 reads SGHVS; CDR2 reads FQNEAQ. The CDR3 contains 14 residues. Trimming shortened V by 5 bases and J by 2 bases, and 12 bases separated the two germline ends. CDR3 in amino acids: CASSTDRLNYGYTF. Here the CDR3 DNA reads TGTGCCAGCAGCACTGACAGGCTGAACTATGGCTACACCTTC.

The rearrangement joins TRBV6-1 to TRBJ2-1; 9 bases fit TRBD2. The CDR3 sequence is 15 residues long. The junction had 7 bases not matched to a gene; V was cut back by 2 bases and J by 8 bases. CDR1 is MNHNS, CDR2 SASEGT, per germline. The CDR3 protein is CASSELSGGTDEQFF. CDR3 bases: TGTGCCAGCAGTGAACTTAGCGGGGGCACGGATGAGCAGTTCTTC.

The rearrangement links TRBV6-6 to TRBJ2-7, with a possible D match to TRBD2 (7 bases). Trimming took 8 bases from V and 2 from J, leaving 13 bases between them. Germline V CDR1 and CDR2: MNHNY, SVGAGI (reference sequence). The CDR3 contains 13 residues. This chain's CDR3 is CASGGGSAYEQYF. The CDR3 DNA reads as TGTGCCAGCGGGGGCGGGAGTGCCTACGAGCAGTACTTC.

The chain combines TRBV2 with TRBJ1-2; no definite D call. The V and J ends lost 3 bases and 4 bases respectively, with 12 bases between them. CDR3 length equals 14 residues. Germline V lookup: CDR1 SNHLY, CDR2 FYNNEI. The CDR3 DNA reads as TGTGCCAGCAGTGATGAGGCCCGAGCCTATGGCTACACCTTC. Translating gives CASSDEARAYGYTF.

A single count supports this clone. The V call is TRBV15, the J call TRBJ2-2, with TRBD1 matching 8 bases. Looked up from germline, CDR1 is LNHNV and CDR2 is YYDKDF (reference sequence). The ends lost 3 bases at V and 7 bases at J; junction bases unmatched: 13. There are 17 residues in the CDR3. In DNA, the CDR3 is TGTGCCACCAGCAGTCCAGGACAGGGAAGGTTGGGCGGGGAGCTGTTTTTT. Translating it yields CATSSPGQGRLGGELFF.

This chain connects TRBV5-4 to TRBJ1-6, with 9 bases lining up with TRBD1. J lost 7 bases, V lost 6 bases, and 5 bases had no gene match. The germline CDR1 and CDR2 sequences are SGHNT and YYREEE (reference sequence). The CDR3 is 14 amino acids. The DNA for the CDR3 is TGTGCCAGCACCAGGACAGGGGCCAATTCACCCCTCCACTTT. It translates to CASTRTGANSPLHF.

This sequence joins TRBV6-5 and TRBJ1-1; tentative D call: TRBD1 (5 bases). The CDR3 extends over 13 amino acids. The V end was cut by 5 bases, the J end by 7 bases, with 14 bases between. Germline V gene data show CDR1 as MNHEY and CDR2 as SVGAGI. Here the CDR3 DNA reads TGTGCCAGCAGTGAATGGGGCAGAGGTGAAGCTTTCTTT. Its translation: CASSEWGRGEAFF.

The chain has TRBV7-9 and TRBJ1-2, with D possibly TRBD1 on 5 matching bases. The CDR3 has 12 amino acids. Germline CDR1 SEHNR, CDR2 FQNEAQ (reference sequence). The germline V and J ends were trimmed by 5 bases and 8 bases, with 12 bases remaining between them. CDR3 amino acids: CASSPTENGYTF. The CDR3 DNA sequence: TGTGCCAGCAGCCCGACAGAGAACGGCTACACCTTC.

The chain joins TRBV29-1 to TRBJ2-3; 13 positions match TRBD2. The J segment lost 4 bases and the V segment lost 6 bases, leaving 7 bases of the junction unmatched. Germline V gives CDR1 SQVTM, CDR2 ANQGSEA. CDR3 size: 15 residues. In DNA form, the CDR3 reads TGCAGCGTATTAGGACTAGCGGGAGTTCCAGATACGCAGTATTTT. Its protein is CSVLGLAGVPDTQYF.

The chain carries TRBV6-1 and TRBJ1-1; TRBD1 is a possible D gene (6 bases). Between the trimmed V and J ends, which lost 1 base and 2 bases, there was a span of 8 bases. The CDR3 is 14 amino acids. The V gene's germline CDR1 is MNHNS and CDR2 SASEGT. The CDR3 bases are TGTGCCAGCAGTGAAGGAGGGGGTAACACTGAAGCTTTCTTT. This codes for CASSEGGGNTEAFF.

This CDR3 reads CASSPGSGADTQYF. As DNA, the CDR3 is TGTGCCAGCAGCCCAGGTTCTGGTGCAGATACGCAGTATTTT. V gene TRBV7-9 combines with J gene TRBJ2-3; D gene uncertain. Germline V gene lookup returns CDR1 SEHNR and CDR2 FQNEAQ (reference sequence). This CDR3 region has 14 residues. Trimming cost V 5 bases and J 4 bases, with 13 bases left between them.

This sequence joins TRBV4-3 and TRBJ2-1; 14 bases align to TRBD2. The CDR3 is 19 residues long. Trimming took 0 bases from V and 3 from J; bases not matched to a gene: 7. Germline CDR1 and CDR2: LGHNA and YSLEER. CDR3 loop: CASSQDLPTSGRVYNEQFF. In DNA form, the CDR3 reads TGCGCCAGCAGCCAAGATCTCCCGACTAGCGGGAGGGTCTACAATGAGCAGTTCTTC.

The J gene is TRBJ1-1, the V gene TRBV30; 7 nucleotides line up with TRBD1. Trimming at V came to 2 bases and at J to 4 bases, leaving 13 bases not matched to a gene. CDR3 size: 16 residues. CDR1 GTSNPN and CDR2 SVGIG come from the germline V gene (reference sequence). DNA of the CDR3: TGTGCCTGGAGTCGACGGGTGAGGGGGCCGGTCACTGAAGCTTTCTTT. This gives the protein CAWSRRVRGPVTEAFF.

The chain carries TRBV6-6 and TRBJ1-4; possibly TRBD1 for D (6 bases). CDR1 MNHNY and CDR2 SVGAGI come from the germline V gene (reference sequence). The CDR3 contains 15 residues. The ends were cut back, 4 bases at V and 5 bases at J, with 14 bases in the middle. The CDR3 sequence: CASSSTGTRNEKLFF. The CDR3 coding sequence is TGTGCCAGCAGTTCGACAGGAACGAGGAATGAAAAACTGTTTTTT.

The chain has TRBV7-9 and TRBJ2-7; perhaps TRBD2 as D (6 bases). Germline CDR1 and CDR2: SEHNR and FQNEAQ (reference sequence). V was cut by 3 bases and J by 3 bases, with 12 bases left in between. The CDR3 sequence is 14 residues long. CDR3 in amino acids: CASSFNTGVYEQYF. Written as DNA, the CDR3 is TGTGCCAGCAGCTTCAATACGGGGGTCTACGAGCAGTACTTC. The full variable domain, completed using reference TRBV7-9 and TRBJ2-7, is DTGVSQNPRHKITKRGQNVTFRCDPISEHNRLYWYRQTLGQGPEFLTYFQNEAQLEKSRLLSDRFSAERPKGSFSTLEIQRTEQGDSAMYLCASSFNTGVYEQYFGPGTRLTVT.